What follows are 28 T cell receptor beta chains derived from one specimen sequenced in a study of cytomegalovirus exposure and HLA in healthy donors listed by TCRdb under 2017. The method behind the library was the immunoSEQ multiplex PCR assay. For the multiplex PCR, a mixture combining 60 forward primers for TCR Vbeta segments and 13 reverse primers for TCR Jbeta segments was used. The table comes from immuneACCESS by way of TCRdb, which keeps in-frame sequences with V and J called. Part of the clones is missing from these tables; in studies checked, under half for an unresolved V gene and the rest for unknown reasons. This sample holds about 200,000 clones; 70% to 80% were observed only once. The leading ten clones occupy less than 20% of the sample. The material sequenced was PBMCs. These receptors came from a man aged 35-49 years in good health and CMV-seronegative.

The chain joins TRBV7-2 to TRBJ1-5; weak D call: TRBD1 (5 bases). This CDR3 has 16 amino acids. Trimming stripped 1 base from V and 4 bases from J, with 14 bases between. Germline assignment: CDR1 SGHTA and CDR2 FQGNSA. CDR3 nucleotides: TGTGCCAGCAGCTTAGTTTCCGGGACTTCAAATCAGCCCCAGCATTTT. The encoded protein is CASSLVSGTSNQPQHF.

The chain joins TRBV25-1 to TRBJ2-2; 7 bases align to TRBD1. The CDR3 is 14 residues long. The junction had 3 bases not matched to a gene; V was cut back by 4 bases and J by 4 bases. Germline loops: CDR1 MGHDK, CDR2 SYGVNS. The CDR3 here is CASSGTGPTGELFF. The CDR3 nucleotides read TGTGCCAGCAGTGGGACAGGTCCCACCGGGGAGCTGTTTTTT.

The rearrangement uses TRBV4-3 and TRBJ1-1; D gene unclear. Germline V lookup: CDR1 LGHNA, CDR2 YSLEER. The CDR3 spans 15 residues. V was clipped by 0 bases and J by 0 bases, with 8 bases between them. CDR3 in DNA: TGCGCCAGCAGCCAAGATGCCAGTTTGAACACTGAAGCTTTCTTT. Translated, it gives CASSQDASLNTEAFF.

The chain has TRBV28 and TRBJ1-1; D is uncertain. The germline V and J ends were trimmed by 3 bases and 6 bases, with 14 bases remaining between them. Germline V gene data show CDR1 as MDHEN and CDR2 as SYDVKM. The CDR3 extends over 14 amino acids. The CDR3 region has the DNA TGTGCCAGCAGTTTCATCGCTCTCTGGCCTGAAGCTTTCTTT. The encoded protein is CASSFIALWPEAFF.

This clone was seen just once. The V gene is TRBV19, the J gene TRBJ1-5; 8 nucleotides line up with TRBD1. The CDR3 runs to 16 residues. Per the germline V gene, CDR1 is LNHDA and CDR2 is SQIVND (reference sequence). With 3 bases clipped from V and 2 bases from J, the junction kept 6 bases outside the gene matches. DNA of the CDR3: TGTGCCAGTAGTATTAGCCAGGGGGCTCGCAATCAGCCCCAGCATTTT. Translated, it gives CASSISQGARNQPQHF. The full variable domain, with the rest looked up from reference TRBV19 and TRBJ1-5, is DGGITQSPKYLFRKEGQNVTLSCEQNLNHDAMYWYRQDPGQGLRLIYYSQIVNDFQKGDIAEGYSVSREKKESFPLTVTSAQKNPTAFYLCASSISQGARNQPQHFGDGTRLSIL.

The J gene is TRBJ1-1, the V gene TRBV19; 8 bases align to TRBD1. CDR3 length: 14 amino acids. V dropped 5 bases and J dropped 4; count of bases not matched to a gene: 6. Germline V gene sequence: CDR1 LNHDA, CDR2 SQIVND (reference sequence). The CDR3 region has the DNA TGTGCCAGTAGTCTACAGGGGGGTTTCACTGAAGCTTTCTTT. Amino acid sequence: CASSLQGGFTEAFF.

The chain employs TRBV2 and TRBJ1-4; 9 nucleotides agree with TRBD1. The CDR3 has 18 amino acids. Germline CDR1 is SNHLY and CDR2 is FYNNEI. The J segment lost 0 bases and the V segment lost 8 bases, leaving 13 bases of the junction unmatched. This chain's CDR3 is CASATWDRETTTNEKLFF. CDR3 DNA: TGTGCCAGCGCGACCTGGGACAGGGAAACTACAACTAATGAAAAACTGTTTTTT.

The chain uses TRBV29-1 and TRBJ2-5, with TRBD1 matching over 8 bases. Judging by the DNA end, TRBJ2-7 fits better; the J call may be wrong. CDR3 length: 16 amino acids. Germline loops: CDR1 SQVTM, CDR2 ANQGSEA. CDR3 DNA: TGCAGCGTGCGCCCAAACCCGGGACAGGATTTATACGAGCAGTACTTC. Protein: CSVRPNPGQDLYEQYF.

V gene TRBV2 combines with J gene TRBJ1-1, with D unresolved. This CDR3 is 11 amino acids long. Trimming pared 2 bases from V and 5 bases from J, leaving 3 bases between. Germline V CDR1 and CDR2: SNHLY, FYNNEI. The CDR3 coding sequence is TGTGCCAGCAGTGAACAAACTGAAGCTTTCTTT. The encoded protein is CASSEQTEAFF.

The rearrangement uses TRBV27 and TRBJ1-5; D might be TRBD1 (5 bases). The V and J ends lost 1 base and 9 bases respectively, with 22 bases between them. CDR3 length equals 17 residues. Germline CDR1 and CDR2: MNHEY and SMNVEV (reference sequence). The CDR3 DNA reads TGTGCCAGCAGTTTATATCTCAACAGGAGTATCCTAGGGCCCCAGCATTTT. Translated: CASSLYLNRSILGPQHF.

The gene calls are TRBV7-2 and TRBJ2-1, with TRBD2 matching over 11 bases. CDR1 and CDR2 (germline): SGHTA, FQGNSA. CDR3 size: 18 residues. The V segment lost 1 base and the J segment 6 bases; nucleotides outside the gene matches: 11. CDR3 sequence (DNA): TGTGCCAGCAGCTTAGTATTATTCCGGCTAGCGGGAGGCAATGAGCAGTTCTTC. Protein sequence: CASSLVLFRLAGGNEQFF. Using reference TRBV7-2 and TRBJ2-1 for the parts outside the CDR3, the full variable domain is GAGVSQSPSNKVTEKGKDVELRCDPISGHTALYWYRQSLGQGLEFLIYFQGNSAPDKSGLPSDRFSAERTGGSVSTLTIQRTQQEDSAVYLCASSLVLFRLAGGNEQFFGPGTRLTVL.

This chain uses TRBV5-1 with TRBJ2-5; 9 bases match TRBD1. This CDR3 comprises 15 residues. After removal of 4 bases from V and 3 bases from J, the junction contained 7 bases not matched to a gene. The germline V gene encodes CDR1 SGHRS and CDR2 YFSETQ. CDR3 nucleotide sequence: TGCGCCAGCAGCAGAGGGGGACAGGGAGAAGAGACCCAGTACTTC. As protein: CASSRGGQGEETQYF. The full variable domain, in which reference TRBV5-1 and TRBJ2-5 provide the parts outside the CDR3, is KAGVTQTPRYLIKTRGQQVTLSCSPISGHRSVSWYQQTPGQGLQFLFEYFSETQRNKGNFPGRFSGRQFSNSRSEMNVSTLELGDSALYLCASSRGGQGEETQYFGPGTRLLVL.

The CDR3 region is CASSLEGDGGFF. The CDR3 region has the DNA TGTGCCAGCAGCTTAGAGGGAGACGGGGGGTTCTTC. The V and J genes are TRBV13 and TRBJ2-1; maybe TRBD2 (6 bases). The germline V gene encodes CDR1 PRHDT and CDR2 FYEKMQ (reference sequence). V was cut by 1 base and J by 15 bases, with 13 bases left in between. The CDR3 has 12 residues.

This CDR3 reads CASSQEGAGQTEAFF. In DNA form, the CDR3 reads TGCGCCAGCAGCCAAGAGGGGGCAGGGCAAACTGAAGCTTTCTTT. The chain uses TRBV4-1 and TRBJ1-1; D is perhaps TRBD1 (6 bases). The CDR3 length is 15 residues. Germline V gene lookup returns CDR1 MGHRA and CDR2 YSYEKL. V lost 0 bases, J lost 5 bases, and 13 bases lay in between.

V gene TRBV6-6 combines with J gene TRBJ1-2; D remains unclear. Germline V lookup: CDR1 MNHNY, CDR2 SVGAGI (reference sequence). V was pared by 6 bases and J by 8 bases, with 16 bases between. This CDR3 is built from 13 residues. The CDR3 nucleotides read TGTGCCAGCAGCCCCTCAGGTCCCCGGGGCTACACCTTC. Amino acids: CASSPSGPRGYTF.

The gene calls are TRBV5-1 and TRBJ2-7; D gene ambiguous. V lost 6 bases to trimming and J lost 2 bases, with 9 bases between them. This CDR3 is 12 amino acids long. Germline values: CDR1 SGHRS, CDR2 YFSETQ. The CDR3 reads CASKTGAYEQYF. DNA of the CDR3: TGCGCCAGCAAAACCGGAGCCTACGAGCAGTACTTC.

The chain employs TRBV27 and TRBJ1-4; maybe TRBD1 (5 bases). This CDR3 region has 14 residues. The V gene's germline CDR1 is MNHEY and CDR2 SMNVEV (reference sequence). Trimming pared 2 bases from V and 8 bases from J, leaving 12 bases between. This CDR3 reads CASSLTGPREKLFF. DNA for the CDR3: TGTGCCAGCAGTTTAACAGGCCCCCGGGAAAAACTGTTTTTT.

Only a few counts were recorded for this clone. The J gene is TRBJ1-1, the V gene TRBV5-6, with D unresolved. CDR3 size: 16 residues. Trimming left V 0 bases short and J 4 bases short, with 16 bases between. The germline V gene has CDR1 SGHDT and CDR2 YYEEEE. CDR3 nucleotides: TGTGCCAGCAGCTTGGGGGGAGTGGGATTGAGCACTGAAGCTTTCTTT. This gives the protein CASSLGGVGLSTEAFF.

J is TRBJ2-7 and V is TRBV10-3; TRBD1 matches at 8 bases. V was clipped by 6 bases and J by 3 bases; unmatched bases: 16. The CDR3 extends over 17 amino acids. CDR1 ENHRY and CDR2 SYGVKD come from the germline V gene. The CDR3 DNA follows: TGTGCCATCAGAAGGATCGACAGGGGTGGTGTCAGCTACGAGCAGTACTTC. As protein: CAIRRIDRGGVSYEQYF.

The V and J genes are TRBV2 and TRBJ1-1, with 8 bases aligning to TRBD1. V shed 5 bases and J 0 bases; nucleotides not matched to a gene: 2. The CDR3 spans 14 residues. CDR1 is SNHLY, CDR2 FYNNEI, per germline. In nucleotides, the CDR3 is TGTGCCAGCAGTCGACAGGGGCTGAACACTGAAGCTTTCTTT. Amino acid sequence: CASSRQGLNTEAFF.

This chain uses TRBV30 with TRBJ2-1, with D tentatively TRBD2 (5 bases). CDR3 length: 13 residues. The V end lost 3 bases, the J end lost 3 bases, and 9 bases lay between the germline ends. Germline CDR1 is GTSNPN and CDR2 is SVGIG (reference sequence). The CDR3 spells CAWRASHYNEQFF. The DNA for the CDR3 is TGTGCCTGGAGGGCTAGCCACTACAATGAGCAGTTCTTC.

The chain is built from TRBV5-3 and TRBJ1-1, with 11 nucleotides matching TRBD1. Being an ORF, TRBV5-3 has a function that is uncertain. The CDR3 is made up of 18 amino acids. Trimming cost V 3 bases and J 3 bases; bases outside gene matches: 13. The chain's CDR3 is CARSSSYRTGGRDTEAFF. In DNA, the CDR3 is TGTGCCAGAAGCTCAAGTTACCGGACAGGGGGCAGGGACACTGAAGCTTTCTTT.

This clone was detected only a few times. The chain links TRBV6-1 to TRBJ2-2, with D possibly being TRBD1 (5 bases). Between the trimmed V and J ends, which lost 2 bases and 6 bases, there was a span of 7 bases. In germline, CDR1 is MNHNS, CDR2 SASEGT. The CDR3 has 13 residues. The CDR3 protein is CASSEQGSGELFF. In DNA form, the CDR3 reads TGTGCCAGCAGTGAACAGGGTTCCGGGGAGCTGTTTTTT.

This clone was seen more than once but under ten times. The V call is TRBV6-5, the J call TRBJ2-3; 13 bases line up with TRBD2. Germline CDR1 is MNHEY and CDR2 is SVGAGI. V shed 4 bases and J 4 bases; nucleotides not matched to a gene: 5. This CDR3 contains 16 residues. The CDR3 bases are TGTGCCAGCAGTTTCACCGGGACTAGCGGGGCAGATACGCAGTATTTT. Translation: CASSFTGTSGADTQYF.

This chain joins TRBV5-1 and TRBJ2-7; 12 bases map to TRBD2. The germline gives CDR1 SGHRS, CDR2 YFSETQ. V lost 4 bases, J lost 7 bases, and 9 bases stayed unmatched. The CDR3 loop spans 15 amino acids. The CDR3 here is CASSASSGGAQEQYF. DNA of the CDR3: TGCGCCAGCAGCGCTTCTAGCGGGGGGGCCCAGGAGCAGTACTTC.

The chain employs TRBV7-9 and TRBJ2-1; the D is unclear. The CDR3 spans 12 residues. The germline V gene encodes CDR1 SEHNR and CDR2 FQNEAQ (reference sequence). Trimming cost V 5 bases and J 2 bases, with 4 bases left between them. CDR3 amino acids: CASSPTYNEQFF. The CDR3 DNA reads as TGTGCCAGCAGCCCTACCTACAATGAGCAGTTCTTC.

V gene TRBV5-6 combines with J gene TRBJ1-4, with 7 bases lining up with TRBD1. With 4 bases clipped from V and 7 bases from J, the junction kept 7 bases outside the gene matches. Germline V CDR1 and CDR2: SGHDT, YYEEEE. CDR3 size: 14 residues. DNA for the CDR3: TGTGCCAGCAGCCTCAGGGGGATCCGTGAAAAACTGTTTTTT. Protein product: CASSLRGIREKLFF.

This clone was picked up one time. CDR3 coding DNA: TGTGCTAGTGGTCCGGGAAGAGGGACCCAGTACTTC. Its protein is CASGPGRGTQYF. This rearrangement joins TRBV12-5 to TRBJ2-5; TRBD2 might be the D (5 bases). V lost 5 bases to trimming and J lost 7 bases, with 11 bases between them. The CDR3 length is 12 residues. Per germline, CDR1 LGHNT and CDR2 FRNRAP. Full variable domain (missing parts from reference TRBV12-5 and TRBJ2-5): DARVTQTPRHKVTEMGQEVTMRCQPILGHNTVFWYRQTMMQGLELLAYFRNRAPLDDSGMPKDRFSAEMPDATLATLKIQPSEPRDSAVYFCASGPGRGTQYFGPGTRLLVL.